These 2 T cell receptor beta chains were sequenced from one sample in a study of blood T cell repertoires in COVID-19. Some clones are missing from TCRdb's copy, which holds only in-frame ones; the method was immunoSEQ multiplex PCR. Among roughly 450,000 clones listed, 90% were seen once. The sequencing input was PBMCs or T cells enriched from blood (not recorded which). The receptors stem from a young man who had recovered from COVID-19.

This chain joins TRBV7-9 and TRBJ2-2; the match to TRBD1 covers 7 bases. Germline V gene lookup returns CDR1 SEHNR and CDR2 FQNEAQ (reference sequence). The CDR3 consists of 16 residues. J was trimmed by 1 base and V by 3 bases; bases with no gene match: 5. Written as DNA, the CDR3 is TGTGCCAGCAGCTTTAGCCGGGACAGGAACACCGGGGAGCTGTTTTTT. Residues: CASSFSRDRNTGELFF.

The CDR3, as DNA: TGTGCCAGCAGCTTAGTCTTGGGCAGGGGGCAAGAAAACTATGGCTACACCTTC. Translating it yields CASSLVLGRGQENYGYTF. J is TRBJ1-2 and V is TRBV7-9, with 8 bases that match TRBD1. The CDR3 consists of 18 residues. Germline V gene lookup returns CDR1 SEHNR and CDR2 FQNEAQ (reference sequence). Unmatched junction bases numbered 12, after V lost 1 base and J lost 2 bases.